This is a list of T cell receptor beta chains from one sample in a study of blood T cell repertoires in COVID-19. Sequenced by immunoSEQ multiplex PCR; TCRdb stores in-frame clones only, minus some. The table records around 240,000 clones, roughly 88% of them present only once. Sequencing was performed on PBMCs or T cells enriched from blood (not recorded which). Receptors were obtained from a woman between 45 and 60 years old who had recovered from COVID-19. Each CDR3 is given with its conserved first and last residue. The D gene is left open where the match is weak. The size entry is marked missing in some rows and otherwise reads once, few, many or a size class.

abundance: -
v_gene: TRBV9
j_gene: TRBJ2-1
d_gene: -
CDR3nt: TGTGCCAGCAGCAAGAACCAACTAGGGAATGAGCAGTTCTTC
CDR3aa: CASSKNQLGNEQFF

abundance: -
v_gene: TRBV19
j_gene: TRBJ2-2
d_gene: TRBD1
CDR3nt: TGTGCCAGTAGTACCGGGACAGTGGGCACCGGGGAGCTGTTTTTT
CDR3aa: CASSTGTVGTGELFF

abundance: once
v_gene: TRBV19
j_gene: TRBJ2-5
d_gene: TRBD2
CDR3nt: TGTGCCAGTATGGCGGGACTAGCGGCGACCCAGTACTTC
CDR3aa: CASMAGLAATQYF

abundance: few
v_gene: TRBV4-1
j_gene: TRBJ2-7
d_gene: -
CDR3nt: TGCGCCAGCACCCCGAGCGGGTACTCCTACGAGCAGTACTTC
CDR3aa: CASTPSGYSYEQYF

abundance: once
v_gene: TRBV20-1
j_gene: TRBJ1-5
d_gene: -
CDR3nt: TGCAGTGCTAGTGGGTTGAGTCAGCCCCAGCATTTT
CDR3aa: CSASGLSQPQHF

abundance: -
v_gene: TRBV7-9
j_gene: TRBJ1-1
d_gene: -
CDR3nt: TGTGCCAGCAGCTTAGCGCAGGGAATGAACACTGAAGCTTTCTTT
CDR3aa: CASSLAQGMNTEAFF

abundance: -
v_gene: TRBV10-1
j_gene: TRBJ2-2
d_gene: -
CDR3nt: TGCGCCAGCAGTCGACAGGCCACCGGGGAGCTGTTTTTT
CDR3aa: CASSRQATGELFF

abundance: -
v_gene: TRBV15
j_gene: TRBJ2-7
d_gene: TRBD2
CDR3nt: TGTGCCACCTCGACCAAGGGACTAGCATCCTACGAGCAGTACTTC
CDR3aa: CATSTKGLASYEQYF

abundance: -
v_gene: TRBV28
j_gene: TRBJ2-7
d_gene: TRBD1
CDR3nt: TGTGCCAGCAGGAGGACAGGGGGTTCCTACGAGCAGTACTTC
CDR3aa: CASRRTGGSYEQYF

abundance: -
v_gene: TRBV27
j_gene: TRBJ1-1
d_gene: -
CDR3nt: TGTGCCAGCACCTACAGGGATGAAGCTTTCTTT
CDR3aa: CASTYRDEAFF

abundance: -
v_gene: TRBV2
j_gene: TRBJ2-3
d_gene: -
CDR3nt: TGTGCCAGCAGTCGCGAATCGGTGGATACGCAGTATTTT
CDR3aa: CASSRESVDTQYF

abundance: -
v_gene: TRBV28
j_gene: TRBJ1-4
d_gene: -
CDR3nt: TGTGCCAGCAGTTTATTAGCGGAACAACGGCAACTCACTAATGAAAAACTGTTTTTT
CDR3aa: CASSLLAEQRQLTNEKLFF

abundance: -
v_gene: TRBV11-1
j_gene: TRBJ2-3
d_gene: TRBD2
CDR3nt: TGTGCCAGCAGCTCATTTGGACAGCGGGGGAATTTT
CDR3aa: CASSSFGQRGNF

abundance: -
v_gene: TRBV28
j_gene: TRBJ1-5
d_gene: TRBD1
CDR3nt: TGTGCCAGCAGAAACTTTCAGGGGGGCAATCAGCCCCAGCATTTT
CDR3aa: CASRNFQGGNQPQHF

abundance: -
v_gene: TRBV9
j_gene: TRBJ2-5
d_gene: TRBD2
CDR3nt: TGTGCCAGCAGCAACCGACTAGCGGGAGCGGTTGAGACCCAGTACTTC
CDR3aa: CASSNRLAGAVETQYF

abundance: -
v_gene: TRBV28
j_gene: TRBJ1-5
d_gene: -
CDR3nt: TGTGCCAGCAGTTTATACATGGGCAATCAGCCCCAGCATTTT
CDR3aa: CASSLYMGNQPQHF

abundance: -
v_gene: TRBV7-2
j_gene: TRBJ2-1
d_gene: TRBD2
CDR3nt: TGTGCCAGCAGCTTAGCCCGGGGGGACAATGAGCAGTTCTTC
CDR3aa: CASSLARGDNEQFF

abundance: -
v_gene: TRBV24-1
j_gene: TRBJ2-1
d_gene: TRBD2
CDR3nt: TGTGCCACCAGTGGGGCGGGAGGGAGATACAATGAGCAGTTCTTC
CDR3aa: CATSGAGGRYNEQFF

abundance: -
v_gene: TRBV23-1
j_gene: TRBJ1-2
d_gene: -
CDR3nt: TGCGCCAGCAGTCGAGAGGGTGGCTACACCTTC
CDR3aa: CASSREGGYTF

abundance: -
v_gene: TRBV6-6
j_gene: TRBJ2-5
d_gene: TRBD1
CDR3nt: TGTGCCAGCAGTTACTCGACAGGGAAAGAGACCCAGTACTTC
CDR3aa: CASSYSTGKETQYF

abundance: -
v_gene: TRBV6-5
j_gene: TRBJ1-1
d_gene: -
CDR3nt: TGTGCCAGCAGTTACTCTTGGGTAGGGGACACTGAAGCTTTCTTT
CDR3aa: CASSYSWVGDTEAFF

abundance: -
v_gene: TRBV7-8
j_gene: TRBJ1-1
d_gene: -
CDR3nt: TGTGCCAGCAGTTGGAGGGAGCCAAGAGGTGAAGCTTTCTTT
CDR3aa: CASSWREPRGEAFF

abundance: -
v_gene: TRBV28
j_gene: TRBJ1-3
d_gene: TRBD1
CDR3nt: TGTGCCAGCAGTTTGGAGACAGGGTCAGGAAACACCATATATTTT
CDR3aa: CASSLETGSGNTIYF

abundance: -
v_gene: TRBV29-1
j_gene: TRBJ1-2
d_gene: TRBD1
CDR3nt: TGCAGCGTGGCCGGGACAGGAACTCCGTCCTATGGCTACACCTTC
CDR3aa: CSVAGTGTPSYGYTF

abundance: -
v_gene: TRBV6-5
j_gene: TRBJ1-2
d_gene: TRBD1
CDR3nt: TGTGCCAGCAGTCAGGGACAGAACTATGGCTACACCTTC
CDR3aa: CASSQGQNYGYTF

abundance: -
v_gene: TRBV5-5
j_gene: TRBJ1-5
d_gene: -
CDR3nt: TGTGCCAGCAGCTCAATCAGGGATCAGCCCCAGCATTTT
CDR3aa: CASSSIRDQPQHF